Below, 24 T cell receptor gamma chains from the same sample are listed, as sequenced in a study of gamma delta lymphoproliferative disorders and STAT genes (dated by TCRdb to about 2018). Libraries were built with multiplex PCR. The run used an Illumina MiSeq. Via CATT, TCRdb reprocessed the public reads, and rows with identical DNA were then joined. The sample table lists over 1,000 gamma-chain clones, less than 9.5% of them with a count of one. Clones ranked in the top ten supply around 58% of the sample. Genomic DNA from peripheral blood mononuclear cells isolated from patients and controls was used for TCR sequencing. The sequencing sample was made of blood. These receptors all come from a human donor with gamma-delta T-cell large granular lymphocyte leukemia.

By its share, this clone is large (0.1 to 1%). The CDR3 region is CALWEVDYYKKLF. The CDR3 DNA follows: TGTGCCTTGTGGGAGGTGGATTATTATAAGAAACTCTTT. This chain joins TRGV9 and TRGJ1 or TRGJ2. TCRdb does not report a J gene; here it was assigned by matching the DNA to germline references. CDR3 length: 13 amino acids. The junction had 1 base not matched to a gene; V was cut back by 0 bases and J by 2 bases. Germline V gene lookup returns CDR1 GITISATS and CDR2 ISYDGTV (reference sequence).

This clone has a count of ten or more. The chain combines TRGV9 with TRGJP. TCRdb offers no J gene call, so here the DNA was matched to germline to obtain one. J gave up 4 bases and V 6 bases, and 6 bases lay outside the gene matches. Germline V gene sequence: CDR1 GITISATS, CDR2 ISYDGTV (reference sequence). The CDR3 is 16 amino acids. The CDR3 nucleotides read TGTGCCTTGTGGATCCCCCAAGAGTTGGGCAAAAAAATCAAGGTATTT. It is translated as CALWIPQELGKKIKVF.

The J gene is TRGJ1 or TRGJ2, the V gene TRGV9. TCRdb does not report a J gene; here it was assigned by matching the DNA to germline references. With 0 bases clipped from V and 7 bases from J, the junction kept 6 bases outside the gene matches. The CDR3 extends over 13 amino acids. Germline-derived CDR1 and CDR2 are GITISATS and ISYDGTV (reference sequence). The CDR3 region is CALWEVQRYKKLF. In DNA form, the CDR3 reads TGTGCCTTGTGGGAGGTGCAGCGGTATAAGAAACTCTTT.

Only a few counts were recorded for this clone. The chain is built from TRGV10 and TRGJ1 or TRGJ2. The J gene, absent from TCRdb, was called here by matching the DNA to germline. TRGV10 is assigned to the ORF class and has an uncertain function. CDR3 size: 9 residues. Trimming at V came to 13 bases and at J to 6 bases, leaving 4 bases not matched to a gene. The CDR3 bases are TGTGCTGTTTTTTATAAGAAACTCTTT. Amino acid sequence: CAVFYKKLF.

This clone is classed as medium-sized. The DNA is omitted, as the CDR3 cannot be located on it reliably, and the CDR3 follows TCRdb's listing. The J segment was not called; the V segment is TRGV11. TRGV11 is an open reading frame, and its role is uncertain. The CDR3 contains 16 residues when both ends are counted. The CDR3 loop is CTTVPAGLVPGYKKLF.

In its sample, this clone is large. The same CDR3 also results from other DNA sequences found in this sample. The chain combines TRGV2 with TRGJ1 or TRGJ2. Because TCRdb records no J gene, it was assigned here through a match of the DNA to germline. The V gene end was trimmed by 0 bases and the J gene end by 2 bases; junction bases not matched to a gene: 4. This CDR3 has 14 residues. From germline, CDR1 is EGSNGY and CDR2 YDSYNSKV. The CDR3 DNA reads as TGTGCCACCTGGGACGGGCCCGATTATTATAAGAAACTCTTT. Its translation is CATWDGPDYYKKLF.

This clone came up many times. CDR3 nucleotides: TGTGCCTTGTGGGAGGTGCATTATTATTATAAGAAACTCTTT. Its translation is CALWEVHYYYKKLF. The chain joins TRGV9 to TRGJ1 or TRGJ2. The J gene is absent in TCRdb and was assigned here via DNA matching to germline. Germline assignment: CDR1 GITISATS and CDR2 ISYDGTV (reference sequence). The CDR3 spans 14 residues. V was pared by 0 bases and J by 2 bases, with 4 bases of the junction left unmatched.

This clone rates as medium-sized. V usage is TRGV8 and J usage is TRGJ1 or TRGJ2. Matching the DNA to germline supplied the J gene, which TCRdb does not give. CDR1 and CDR2 from the germline V gene are VENAVY and YDSYNSRV. The CDR3 is 15 residues long. V lost 0 bases to trimming and J lost 0 bases; unmatched junction nucleotides: 5. The CDR3 nucleotides read TGTGCCACCTGGGATAGGTCATCGAATTATTATAAGAAACTCTTT. Translating it yields CATWDRSSNYYKKLF.

Worth noting for this clone: The same CDR3 arises from other DNA sequences in this sample as well. V usage is TRGV9 and J usage is TRGJ1 or TRGJ2. No J gene was available from TCRdb, and it was assigned here by a germline match of the DNA. CDR3 length: 16 amino acids. Germline lookup yields CDR1 GITISATS and CDR2 ISYDGTV (reference sequence). Losses at the gene ends were 3 bases for V and 7 bases for J; bases not matched to a gene: 18. CDR3 nucleotide sequence: TGTGCCTTGTGGGAGCCCCCTGGGGCCGACCGATATAAGAAACTCTTT. Its protein product is CALWEPPGADRYKKLF.

In regard to this clone: This likely stems from a read error, as it lies one base from a far larger clone. This sample includes further DNA sequences coding for the same CDR3. The chain joins TRGV11 to TRGJP2. TCRdb does not report a J gene; here it was assigned by matching the DNA to germline references. TRGV11 is reported as an ORF; its role is uncertain. This CDR3 has 16 amino acids. DNA for the CDR3: TGCGCCTGCTGGCCCCCCTCCGGGGTAAGTGATTGGATCAAGACGTTT. Translation: CACWPPSGVSDWIKTF.

This clone was seen repeatedly, ten times or more. CDR3 sequence reads: CATWDRYYKKLF. The CDR3 bases are TGTGCCACCTGGGACAGATATTATAAGAAACTCTTT. The V and J genes are TRGV3 and TRGJ1 or TRGJ2. TCRdb is silent on the J gene; assignment here came from matching the DNA to germline. V dropped 1 base and J dropped 4; count of bases not matched to a gene: 1. The CDR3 covers 12 residues. CDR1 is VTNTFY, CDR2 YDVSTARD, per germline (reference sequence).

This clone was seen more than once but under ten times. The limits of the CDR3 on the DNA are not certain, so only TCRdb's listed CDR3 is given. No J gene was called, and the V gene is TRGV4. Germline values: CDR1 EGSTGY, CDR2 YDSYTSSV. The CDR3 has 21 amino acids, counting both end residues. This CDR3 is CATWDEMGIIIRNSLAVEQHF.

A few counts support this clone. This likely reflects a read error, since a far larger clone is one base away. Other DNA sequences in the same sample also yield this CDR3. The chain employs TRGV2 and TRGJP2. The J gene is absent in TCRdb and was assigned here via DNA matching to germline. Looked up from germline, CDR1 is EGSNGY and CDR2 is YDSYNSKV. The CDR3 loop spans 19 amino acids. CDR3 sequence reads: CATWDSIISSYSSDWIKTF. The CDR3 DNA follows: TGCGCCACCTGGGACTCGATAATATCGAGCTATAGTAGTGATTGGATCAAGACGTTT.

This clone was observed at least ten times. The genes are TRGV5 and TRGJP1. TCRdb offers no J gene call, so here the DNA was matched to germline to obtain one. CDR1 and CDR2 (germline): VINAFY, YDVSNSKD. V trimming: 1 base; J trimming: 1 base; junction bases outside the gene matches: 9. The CDR3 loop spans 17 amino acids. The CDR3 bases are TGTGCCACCTGGGACAGCGTCCCCGGTACCACTGGTTGGTTCAAGATATTT. This encodes CATWDSVPGTTGWFKIF.

There are many counts of this clone. The rearrangement joins TRGV10 to TRGJ1 or TRGJ2. Here the J gene came from matching the DNA to germline, since TCRdb omits it. TRGV10 is reported as an ORF; its role is uncertain. The V and J ends lost 8 bases and 3 bases, in that order; junction bases with no gene match: 8. The CDR3 runs to 13 residues. The CDR3 region has the DNA TGTGCTGCGTGGGATGTCTTTTATTATAAGAAACTCTTT. It encodes CAAWDVFYYKKLF.

By sample fraction, this clone is medium-sized. This chain links TRGV4 with TRGJ1 or TRGJ2. The J gene, missing from TCRdb, was assigned here through DNA to germline matching. V lost 0 bases, J lost 5 bases, and 10 bases stayed unmatched. Germline-derived CDR1 and CDR2 are EGSTGY and YDSYTSSV. CDR3 size: 15 residues. CDR3 bases: TGTGCCACCTGGGATGGGCAAGGGGCCGATTATAAGAAACTCTTT. Protein: CATWDGQGADYKKLF.

At least ten counts were recorded for this clone. The chain employs TRGV5 and TRGJ1 or TRGJ2. Germline matching of the DNA provided the J gene here, since TCRdb leaves it blank. V lost 0 bases to trimming and J lost 3 bases; unmatched junction nucleotides: 2. The CDR3 is 13 residues long. The germline V gene has CDR1 VINAFY and CDR2 YDVSNSKD. The CDR3 region has the DNA TGTGCCACCTGGGACAGGCTTTATTATAAGAAACTCTTT. Translating gives CATWDRLYYKKLF.

This clone ranks as large. The chain has TRGV10 and TRGJP1. TCRdb supplies no J gene; here it was assigned by aligning the nucleotide sequence to germline. TRGV10 is placed among ORFs of uncertain function. This CDR3 is built from 12 residues. Trimming cost V 8 bases and J 6 bases; bases outside gene matches: 4. CDR3 region: CAAWRAGWFKIF. CDR3 nucleotides: TGTGCTGCGTGGCGAGCTGGTTGGTTCAAGATATTT.

By proportion, this clone is large (0.1 to 1%). This chain joins TRGV4 and TRGJ1 or TRGJ2. No J segment appears in TCRdb, so it was assigned here by matching the sequence to germline. This CDR3 region has 13 residues. The V gene's germline CDR1 is EGSTGY and CDR2 YDSYTSSV. The trim removed 1 base at V and 1 base at J, leaving 1 base unmatched. The CDR3 bases are TGTGCCACCTGGGATGGCAATTATTATAAGAAACTCTTT. As protein: CATWDGNYYKKLF.

In its sample, this clone ranks as medium-sized. No DNA is shown, since the ends of the CDR3 on it are uncertain; the CDR3 is the one TCRdb lists. V gene assignment gives TRGV11, but the J gene was left uncalled. TRGV11 carries the ORF label, with uncertain function. The CDR3 is 17 amino acids long, termini counted. The CDR3 here is CTTVPAGLFTNYYKKLF.

Relative to its sample, this clone is large. Within the sample, other DNA sequences also encode this same CDR3. This chain joins TRGV8 and TRGJ1 or TRGJ2. Because TCRdb records no J gene, it was assigned here through a match of the DNA to germline. V dropped 4 bases and J dropped 0; count of bases not matched to a gene: 3. The germline CDR1 and CDR2 sequences are VENAVY and YDSYNSRV. The CDR3 runs to 13 residues. This CDR3 is CATWDPNYYKKLF. The CDR3 DNA reads as TGTGCCACCTGGGACCCGAATTATTATAAGAAACTCTTT.

The gene calls are TRGV9 and TRGJP2. The J gene, left out of TCRdb, was set here by checking the DNA against germline. The CDR3 has 14 residues. Germline V lookup: CDR1 GITISATS, CDR2 ISYDGTV (reference sequence). J lost 3 bases, V lost 3 bases, and 4 bases had no gene match. CDR3 DNA sequence: TGTGCCTTGTGGGAGTGGTGTAGTGATTGGATCAAGACGTTT. It translates to CALWEWCSDWIKTF.

Within the sample, this clone is medium-sized. The V gene is TRGV8, but the J gene lacks a call. The CDR3 spans 12 residues. Germline lookup yields CDR1 VENAVY and CDR2 YDSYNSRV. CDR3 DNA sequence: TGTGCCACCTGGGATGGTAAAAGAAGGGAACTCTTT. This encodes CATWDGKRRELF.

Turning to this clone: The likely explanation is a read error, given a far larger clone one base away. Other DNA sequences of this sample code for an identical CDR3. DNA for the CDR3: TGTGCCACCTGGGACGGGCCAGATTATTATAAGAAACTCTTT. It is translated as CATWDGPDYYKKLF. The chain has TRGV2 and TRGJ1 or TRGJ2. The J gene is not listed in TCRdb, so it was assigned here from a DNA match to germline. The germline CDR1 and CDR2 sequences are EGSNGY and YDSYNSKV. V dropped 0 bases and J dropped 2; count of bases not matched to a gene: 4. This CDR3 is built from 14 residues.